Listed below are T cell receptor beta chains from one sample, sequenced in a study of T cell repertoires in cytomegalovirus infection. MiXCR, run by TCRdb on the reads, gives a single entry per CDR3 protein. The sample lists approximately 200,000 distinct CDR3 sequences; 28% were seen once. Sequenced: PBMCs. The receptors stem from a human donor in good health (CMV status not recorded). Some clones in this sample may be carry-over from other donors' samples. The CDR3 runs from the conserved cysteine through the conserved F or W. The D gene is left open where the match is weak. Not every row has a clone size; where given, it reads once, few, many or a size class.

j_call,clone_size,cdr3_length,d_call,v_call,cdr3_aa,cdr3_nt
TRBJ2-5,NA,14,NA,TRBV18,CASSAQREQETQYF,TGTGCCAGCTCAGCCCAGAGGGAGCAAGAGACCCAGTACTTC
TRBJ1-5,many,15,NA,TRBV7-9,CASSPQGSNNQPQHF,TGTGCCAGCAGCCCTCAGGGTAGTAACAATCAGCCCCAGCATTTT
TRBJ2-3,many,19,TRBD2,TRBV20-1,CSARWLAGGQSRGPDTQYF,TGCAGTGCTAGGTGGCTAGCGGGGGGCCAATCGAGAGGGCCAGATACGCAGTATTTT
TRBJ2-1,few,12,NA,TRBV2,CASMFDGNEQFF,TGTGCCAGCATGTTCGACGGCAATGAGCAGTTCTTC
TRBJ2-7,NA,16,NA,TRBV29-1,CSVDGKRGALSYEQYF,TGCAGCGTTGATGGGAAGCGAGGCGCCCTCTCCTACGAGCAGTACTTC
TRBJ1-2,few,13,NA,TRBV12-3/TRBV12-4,CASRRTGVSGYTF,TGTGCCAGCAGACGGACGGGGGTGTCTGGCTACACCTTC
TRBJ2-1,NA,13,NA,TRBV5-4,CASSPPSYNEQFF,TGTGCCAGCAGCCCCCCCTCCTACAATGAGCAGTTCTTC
TRBJ1-3,few,13,NA,TRBV4-1,CASSQASGNTIYF,TGCGCCAGCAGCCAAGCCTCTGGAAACACCATATATTTT
TRBJ2-2,many,14,NA,TRBV7-2,CASSQLRSTGELFF,TGTGCCAGCAGCCAGTTAAGATCCACCGGGGAGCTGTTTTTT
TRBJ1-5,few,15,TRBD1,TRBV6-2/TRBV6-3,CASSSGQGVDQPQHF,TGTGCCAGCAGTTCCGGACAGGGGGTAGATCAGCCCCAGCATTTT
TRBJ2-3,NA,15,TRBD1,TRBV7-9,CASSLGDSITDTQYF,TGTGCCAGCAGCTTAGGGGACAGTATCACAGATACGCAGTATTTT
TRBJ2-5,many,17,TRBD2,TRBV7-2,CASSLSLAGGPGETQYF,TGTGCCAGCAGCTTATCACTAGCGGGGGGGCCTGGAGAGACCCAGTACTTC
TRBJ1-3,many,16,NA,TRBV7-2,CASSPVGGQDGNTIYF,TGTGCCAGCAGCCCCGTTGGGGGGCAGGATGGAAACACCATATATTTT
TRBJ2-7,NA,14,TRBD1,TRBV29-1,CSVEGQGRPYEQYF,TGCAGCGTTGAAGGACAGGGTAGGCCCTACGAGCAGTACTTC
TRBJ1-1,many,13,NA,TRBV5-1,CASSSGANTEAFF,TGCGCCAGCAGCTCCGGGGCTAACACTGAAGCTTTCTTT
TRBJ1-6,few,19,NA,TRBV23-1,CASSQTPPQAGSYNSPLHF,TGCGCCAGCAGTCAAACGCCTCCGCAGGCCGGCTCCTATAATTCACCCCTCCACTTT
TRBJ2-3,NA,13,NA,TRBV6-5,CASTRDPRDTQYF,TGTGCCAGCACGAGGGATCCAAGAGATACGCAGTATTTT
TRBJ2-3,NA,15,TRBD1,TRBV4-1,CASSQVEGASDTQYF,TGCGCCAGCAGCCAAGTTGAGGGGGCATCAGATACGCAGTATTTT
TRBJ1-5,few,13,NA,TRBV6-5,CASRSRARQPQHF,TGTGCCAGCAGGAGCAGGGCCAGGCAGCCCCAGCATTTT
TRBJ2-7,NA,15,TRBD1,TRBV5-1,CASSPTGTGVYEQYF,TGCGCCAGCAGTCCTACCGGGACAGGGGTTTACGAGCAGTACTTC
TRBJ2-7,NA,13,NA,TRBV4-3,CASSQTSAYEQYF,TGCGCCAGCAGCCAGACCTCAGCCTACGAGCAGTACTTC
TRBJ2-5,few,12,NA,TRBV2,CASSANQETQYF,TGTGCCAGCTCTGCCAACCAAGAGACCCAGTACTTC
TRBJ2-7,NA,14,TRBD2,TRBV7-2,CASSLTSGGYEQYF,TGTGCCAGCAGCTTAACTAGCGGGGGTTACGAGCAGTACTTC
TRBJ1-1,NA,13,NA,TRBV2,CATSLGENTEAFF,TGTGCCACCTCGCTGGGGGAGAACACTGAAGCTTTCTTT
TRBJ1-5,few,15,NA,TRBV6-6,CASSYYGQSNQPQHF,TGTGCCAGCAGTTACTACGGGCAAAGCAATCAGCCCCAGCATTTT
TRBJ2-5,NA,17,TRBD2,TRBV3-1,CASSAGTSGGYQETQYF,TGTGCCAGCAGTGCCGGGACTAGCGGGGGGTACCAAGAGACCCAGTACTTC
TRBJ2-5,NA,13,TRBD2,TRBV7-2,CASTLAGGETQYF,TGTGCCAGCACCCTAGCGGGGGGAGAGACCCAGTACTTC
TRBJ2-1,NA,12,NA,TRBV6-6,CASSYDVDEQFF,TGTGCCAGCAGTTACGACGTAGATGAGCAGTTCTTC
TRBJ1-3,NA,15,NA,TRBV5-1,CASSLDGTSGNTIYF,TGCGCCAGCAGCTTGGACGGAACCTCTGGAAACACCATATATTTT
TRBJ2-7,few,16,TRBD1,TRBV12-5,CASGPSGQGISYEQYF,TGTGCTAGTGGTCCCTCCGGACAGGGCATTAGCTACGAGCAGTACTTC
TRBJ2-1,few,14,TRBD2,TRBV7-6,CASSSAGGGNEQFF,TGTGCCAGCAGCTCCGCGGGAGGGGGCAATGAGCAGTTCTTC
TRBJ2-7,few,17,TRBD2,TRBV5-4,CASSSGTSGLTAYEQYF,TGTGCCAGCAGCTCCGGGACTAGCGGATTGACCGCCTACGAGCAGTACTTC
TRBJ1-2,NA,13,TRBD1,TRBV18,CASSLDRVYGYTF,TGTGCCAGCTCTCTGGACAGGGTCTATGGCTACACCTTC
TRBJ1-1,NA,16,TRBD1,TRBV28,CASRSGGQGAFTEAFF,TGTGCCAGCAGGTCCGGGGGACAGGGGGCATTTACTGAAGCTTTCTTT
TRBJ1-5,few,14,TRBD1,TRBV28,CASRGQGLSQPQHF,TGTGCCAGCAGAGGACAGGGACTAAGTCAGCCCCAGCATTTT
TRBJ1-3,NA,17,NA,TRBV15,CATSRNHETVSGNTIYF,TGTGCCACCAGCAGAAACCATGAGACAGTCTCTGGAAACACCATATATTTT
TRBJ1-1,many,15,NA,TRBV7-6,CASSLDYMGDTEAFF,TGTGCCAGCAGCTTAGACTACATGGGGGACACTGAAGCTTTCTTT
TRBJ2-7,NA,15,TRBD2,TRBV7-3,CASSRLAGGEYEQYF,TGTGCCAGCAGCCGACTAGCGGGGGGTGAATACGAGCAGTACTTC
TRBJ2-7,many,17,TRBD2,TRBV7-6,CASSPLRAGGLAGEQYF,TGTGCCAGCAGCCCCCTTCGAGCGGGGGGCCTTGCAGGCGAGCAGTACTTC
TRBJ1-6,NA,15,TRBD1,TRBV20-1,CSARGQGQYNSPLHF,TGCAGTGCTAGGGGACAGGGCCAATATAATTCACCCCTCCACTTT
TRBJ1-1,NA,12,NA,TRBV29-1,CSGDGGGTEAFF,TGCAGCGGGGACGGCGGGGGCACTGAAGCTTTCTTT
TRBJ1-2,NA,15,NA,TRBV2,CASSENVREDYGYTF,TGTGCCAGCAGTGAAAATGTCAGGGAGGACTATGGCTACACCTTC
TRBJ1-5,few,14,NA,TRBV7-2,CASSQTARDQPQHF,TGTGCCAGCAGCCAGACAGCGAGGGATCAGCCCCAGCATTTT
TRBJ1-5,NA,13,NA,TRBV6-6,CASSYRGGQPQHF,TGTGCCAGCAGTTACAGGGGCGGCCAGCCCCAGCATTTT
TRBJ2-2,NA,14,TRBD2,TRBV5-1,CASGIAGATGELFF,TGCGCCAGCGGAATAGCGGGGGCCACCGGGGAGCTGTTTTTT
TRBJ2-5,NA,15,NA,TRBV11-2,CASSSGRAYQETQYF,TGTGCCAGCAGCTCCGGAAGGGCTTACCAAGAGACCCAGTACTTC
TRBJ2-7,few,15,TRBD1,TRBV5-1,CASSSVPGQGYEQYF,TGCGCCAGCAGCTCCGTCCCGGGACAGGGCTACGAGCAGTACTTC
TRBJ2-5,few,13,NA,TRBV6-2/TRBV6-3,CASSRDPWETQYF,TGTGCCAGCAGTCGGGACCCATGGGAGACCCAGTACTTC
TRBJ2-7,NA,15,TRBD1,TRBV12-3/TRBV12-4,CASSPGSAGGYEQYF,TGTGCCAGCAGTCCGGGCTCCGCAGGGGGCTACGAGCAGTACTTC
TRBJ2-5,NA,15,NA,TRBV6-5,CASSYSSPGKETQYF,TGTGCCAGCAGTTACTCGAGCCCGGGGAAGGAGACCCAGTACTTC
TRBJ2-4,NA,17,NA,TRBV5-4,CASSSSNSFLGMDIQYF,TGTGCCAGCAGCTCCTCCAACTCGTTCTTAGGTATGGACATTCAGTACTTC
TRBJ1-6,few,12,NA,TRBV12-3/TRBV12-4,CASSFGNSPLHF,TGTGCCAGCAGTTTTGGGAATTCACCCCTCCACTTT
TRBJ1-6,few,15,NA,TRBV5-4,CASSLVGSYNSPLHF,TGTGCCAGCAGCTTGGTAGGGAGCTATAATTCACCCCTCCACTTT
TRBJ1-5,few,15,NA,TRBV20-1,CSASPFAGISQPQHF,TGCAGTGCTAGCCCTTTTGCAGGGATCAGTCAGCCCCAGCATTTT
TRBJ1-3,many,15,TRBD1,TRBV7-2,CASSSQGDDGNTIYF,TGTGCCAGCAGCTCCCAGGGGGATGATGGAAACACCATATATTTT
TRBJ1-1,few,11,NA,TRBV2,CATREDTEAFF,TGTGCCACCAGGGAGGACACTGAAGCTTTCTTT
TRBJ2-7,NA,12,TRBD1,TRBV29-1,CSGWDRTYEQYF,TGCAGCGGCTGGGACAGGACCTACGAGCAGTACTTC
TRBJ2-5,once,17,NA,TRBV7-9,CASSPQTAGMGQETQYF,TGTGCCAGCAGCCCGCAAACCGCAGGCATGGGGCAAGAGACCCAGTACTTC
TRBJ2-7,NA,12,NA,TRBV6-2/TRBV6-3,CASAGTGYEQYF,TGTGCCAGCGCGGGAACAGGGTACGAGCAGTACTTC